Below, 9 T cell receptor beta chains from the same sample are listed, as sequenced in a study of monozygotic twins with inflammatory bowel disease. TCRdb re-called the 5' RACE reads, yielding one record per CDR3 amino acid sequence without DNA. The sample features some 210,000 distinct CDR3 sequences, with approximately 1.6% in its top ten. Sequenced input: blood. These receptor sequences come from a human donor with ulcerative colitis or Crohn's disease, or a healthy co-twin of an affected twin (not recorded which).

This chain links TRBV14 with TRBJ1-2; TCRdb's assignment of TRBD1 cannot be checked, as there is no DNA. CDR1 is SGHDN and CDR2 is FVKESK in the germline V gene. The CDR3 is made up of 16 amino acids. This chain's CDR3 is CASSPHRGRYYYGYTF.

This chain connects TRBV24-1 to TRBJ2-3; TCRdb names TRBD1, which stays unverified in the absence of DNA. Germline assignment: CDR1 KGHDR and CDR2 SFDVKD. The CDR3 covers 16 residues. CDR3: CATSDPGGPLTDTQYF.

The chain is built from TRBV11-1 and TRBJ2-5. Germline V gene lookup returns CDR1 SGHAT and CDR2 FQDESV (reference sequence). The length of the CDR3 is 14 residues. CDR3 in amino acids: CASSFDAGQETQYF.

The J gene is TRBJ1-3, the V gene TRBV4-1. This CDR3 has 14 residues. Germline-derived CDR1 and CDR2 are MGHRA and YSYEKL. Here the CDR3 reads CASSQGGLGNTIYF.

The V gene is TRBV5-1, the J gene TRBJ2-3; TCRdb picks TRBD1, but there is no DNA to check that call. CDR1 and CDR2 (germline): SGHRS, YFSETQ. The CDR3 consists of 14 residues. CDR3 sequence reads: CASSTGPGADTQYF.

The gene calls are TRBV7-8 and TRBJ1-1. The germline V gene has CDR1 SGHVS and CDR2 FQNEAQ. The length of the CDR3 is 12 residues. CDR3 region: CASSLSPQEAFF.

This chain uses TRBV24-1 with TRBJ2-2; the D call of TRBD2 rests on TCRdb alone, since no DNA is present to check it. This CDR3 is 16 amino acids long. Germline CDR1 KGHDR, CDR2 SFDVKD. CDR3 residues: CATSDFNGGDTGELFF.

This chain connects TRBV12-3 or TRBV12-4 to TRBJ2-7; TCRdb outputs TRBD1, but without DNA this stays unchecked. The CDR3 is 18 residues long. This CDR3 is CASSLGGAGTGAPYEQYF.

The chain employs TRBV5-5 and TRBJ1-1. Germline values: CDR1 SGHKS, CDR2 YYEKEE (reference sequence). The CDR3 extends over 17 amino acids. The chain's CDR3 is CASIPIGPRLGNTEAFF. The full variable domain, completed using reference TRBV5-5 and TRBJ1-1, is DAGVTQSPTHLIKTRGQQVTLRCSPISGHKSVSWYQQVLGQGPQFIFQYYEKEERGRGNFPDRFSARQFPNYSSELNVNALLLGDSALYLCASIPIGPRLGNTEAFFGQGTRLTVV.